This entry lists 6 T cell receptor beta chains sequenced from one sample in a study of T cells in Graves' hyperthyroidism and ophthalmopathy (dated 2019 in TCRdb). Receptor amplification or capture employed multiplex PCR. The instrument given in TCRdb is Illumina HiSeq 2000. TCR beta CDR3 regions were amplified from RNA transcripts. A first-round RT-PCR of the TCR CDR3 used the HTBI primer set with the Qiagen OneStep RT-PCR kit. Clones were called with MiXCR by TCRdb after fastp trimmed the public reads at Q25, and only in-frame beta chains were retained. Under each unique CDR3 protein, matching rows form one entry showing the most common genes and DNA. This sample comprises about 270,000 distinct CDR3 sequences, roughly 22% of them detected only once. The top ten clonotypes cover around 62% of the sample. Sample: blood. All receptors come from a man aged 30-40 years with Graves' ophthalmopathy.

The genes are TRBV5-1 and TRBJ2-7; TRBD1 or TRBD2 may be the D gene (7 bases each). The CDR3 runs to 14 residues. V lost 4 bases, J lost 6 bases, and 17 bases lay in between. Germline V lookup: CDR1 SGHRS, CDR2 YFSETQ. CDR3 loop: CASSPGGLFLEQYF. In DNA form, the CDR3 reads TGCGCCAGCAGCCCAGGGGGACTATTCCTCGAGCAGTACTTC.

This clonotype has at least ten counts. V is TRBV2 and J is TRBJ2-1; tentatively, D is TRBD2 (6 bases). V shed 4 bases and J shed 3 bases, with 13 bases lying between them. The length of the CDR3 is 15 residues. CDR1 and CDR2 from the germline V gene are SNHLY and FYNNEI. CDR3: CASSGTGGSYNEQFF. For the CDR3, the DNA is TGTGCCAGCAGTGGGACTGGAGGGAGCTACAATGAGCAGTTCTTC.

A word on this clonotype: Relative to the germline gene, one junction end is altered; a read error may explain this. For the CDR3, the DNA is TGTGCTAGCAGCTCCGTGGGACAGGGAAAGGGGGAGCTGTTTTTT. It codes for CASSSVGQGKGELFF. The rearrangement uses TRBV7-7 and TRBJ2-2, with 9 bases identical to TRBD1. Germline assignment: CDR1 SSHAT and CDR2 FNYEAQ (reference sequence). The CDR3 extends over 15 amino acids.

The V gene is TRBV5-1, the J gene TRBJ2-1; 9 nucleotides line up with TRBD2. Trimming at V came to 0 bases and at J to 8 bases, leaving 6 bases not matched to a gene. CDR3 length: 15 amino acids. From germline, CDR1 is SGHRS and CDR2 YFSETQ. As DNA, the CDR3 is TGCGCCAGCAGCTTGGGTAGCGGGAGCGGGGATGAGCAGTTCTTC. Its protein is CASSLGSGSGDEQFF.

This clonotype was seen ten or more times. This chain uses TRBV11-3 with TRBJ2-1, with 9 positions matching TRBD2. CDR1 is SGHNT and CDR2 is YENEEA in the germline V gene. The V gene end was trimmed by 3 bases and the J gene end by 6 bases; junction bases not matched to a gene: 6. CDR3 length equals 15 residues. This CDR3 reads CASSFLAGTTNEQFF. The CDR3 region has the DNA TGTGCCAGCAGCTTTCTAGCGGGAACAACCAATGAGCAGTTCTTC.

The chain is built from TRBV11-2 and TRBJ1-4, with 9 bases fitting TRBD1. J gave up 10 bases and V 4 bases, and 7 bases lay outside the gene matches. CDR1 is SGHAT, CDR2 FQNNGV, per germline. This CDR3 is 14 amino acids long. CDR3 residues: CASSSGTGNTKLFF. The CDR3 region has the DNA TGTGCCAGCAGCTCCGGGACAGGGAATACAAAACTGTTTTTT.